A single sample is the source of the 20 T cell receptor beta chains below, sequenced in a study of Graves' ophthalmopathy and Graves' hyperthyroidism. The sequenced template was RNA, covering the TCR beta CDR3 region. Second-round multiplex PCR came after a first-round RT-PCR that employed HTBI primers. Each CDR3 protein is one row after TCRdb ran MiXCR on the multiplex PCR reads. Counted here are about 57,000 distinct CDR3 sequences, approximately 52% occurring once; the ten biggest clones make up roughly 4.3%. Sequenced input: peripheral blood. These receptors were taken from an adult woman with Graves' ophthalmopathy.

This clonotype turned up a few times. The genes are TRBV5-6 and TRBJ1-4, with 7 nucleotides matching TRBD1. CDR1 and CDR2 from the germline V gene are SGHDT and YYEEEE. After removal of 3 bases from V and 7 bases from J, the junction contained 3 bases not matched to a gene. The CDR3 contains 13 residues. The CDR3, as DNA: TGTGCCAGCAGCTCAAGACAGGGTGAAAAACTGTTTTTT. Residues: CASSSRQGEKLFF.

With respect to this clonotype: Germline and junction disagree at one end, which may indicate a read error. The gene calls are TRBV20-1 and TRBJ2-1; 11 nucleotides line up with TRBD2. CDR3 length equals 13 residues. Per germline, CDR1 DFQATT and CDR2 SNEGSKA (reference sequence). CDR3 bases: TGCAGTGCCGGGACTAGCGGAGACAATGAGCGGTTCTTC. Its translation: CSAGTSGDNERFF.

Concerning this clonotype itself: The CDR3 end shows no conserved phenylalanine or tryptophan, and so a read error is likely. It is unclear where the CDR3 begins or ends on the DNA, so no DNA is shown, and the CDR3 is as TCRdb lists it. The chain recombines TRBV19 with TRBJ1-2; TRBD1 is the table's D call and was not checked against the DNA. Germline-derived CDR1 and CDR2 are LNHDA and SQIVND (reference sequence). Inclusive of both ends, the CDR3 amounts to 8 amino acids. The CDR3 spells CASIGGSG.

This clonotype appeared many times. The genes are TRBV7-2 and TRBJ2-5; D might be TRBD1 (7 bases). CDR1 is SGHTA and CDR2 is FQGNSA in the germline V gene. V shed 11 bases and J shed 5 bases, with 18 bases lying between them. The CDR3 loop spans 13 amino acids. The CDR3: CAVSTGRLETQYF. The DNA of the CDR3 is TGTGCCGTTTCGACAGGGAGGTTGGAGACCCAGTACTTC.

This clonotype was recorded at least ten times. The V and J genes are TRBV19 and TRBJ2-5; 7 bases are a match to TRBD2. V lost 4 bases and J lost 4; bases outside the gene matches: 12. In germline, CDR1 is LNHDA, CDR2 SQIVND (reference sequence). This CDR3 has 16 residues. As DNA, the CDR3 is TGTGCCAGTAGTAGCCTCGGGACTACCCAAGGAGAGACCCAGTACTTC. Residues: CASSSLGTTQGETQYF.

This clonotype has ten or more counts. V is TRBV20-1 and J is TRBJ2-5, with 9 positions matching TRBD2. J was trimmed by 5 bases and V by 3 bases; bases with no gene match: 13. The CDR3 is made up of 16 amino acids. The V gene's germline CDR1 is DFQATT and CDR2 SNEGSKA (reference sequence). The CDR3 region has the DNA TGCAGTGCTAGGCGGAGAGTAGCGGGAGAGAGGGAGACCCAGTACTTC. Translating gives CSARRRVAGERETQYF.

The rearrangement joins TRBV29-1 to TRBJ1-2; D possibly corresponds to TRBD1 (6 bases). CDR3 length: 14 amino acids. The germline V gene encodes CDR1 SQVTM and CDR2 ANQGSEA. The V gene lost 4 bases and the J gene lost 4 bases, with 16 bases spanning the gap. The CDR3 region is CSVAYSGTIYGYTF. The CDR3 region has the DNA TGCAGCGTTGCCTACTCCGGGACAATCTATGGCTACACCTTC.

On this clonotype: At one of its ends the junction is not consistent with the germline gene, which may arise from a read error. The V call is TRBV2, the J call TRBJ1-5; 10 bases are a match to TRBD1. Germline V gene data show CDR1 as SNHLY and CDR2 as FYNNEI. The CDR3 is 16 residues long. DNA of the CDR3: TGTGCCATCAGTGTCGGACAGGGGGATGGCAATCAGCCCCAGCATTTT. Translated, it gives CAISVGQGDGNQPQHF.

Of note for this clonotype: This may come from a read error, since a much larger clone is one base off. The chain has TRBV11-2 and TRBJ2-7; 10 bases agree with TRBD2. This CDR3 is 16 amino acids long. V lost 6 bases to trimming and J lost 3 bases; unmatched junction nucleotides: 11. From germline, CDR1 is SGHAT and CDR2 FQNNGV. The chain's CDR3 is CASSPPLAGINYEQYF. The CDR3 DNA reads TGTGCCAGCAGTCCGCCACTAGCGGGAATTAACTACGAGCAGTACTTC.

Many counts were recorded for this clonotype. As DNA, the CDR3 is TGCAGTGCTAGAGTCCCGGGGGCGCAGACTGAAGCTTTCTTT. As protein: CSARVPGAQTEAFF. The chain uses TRBV20-1 and TRBJ1-1, with D possibly matching TRBD1 (6 bases). From germline, CDR1 is DFQATT and CDR2 SNEGSKA (reference sequence). The V end was cut by 1 base, the J end by 5 bases, with 14 bases between. The CDR3 contains 14 residues.

A note on this clonotype: The junction shows a germline mismatch at one end, possibly a read error. V and J are TRBV15 and TRBJ1-1; D possibly corresponds to TRBD1 (5 bases). The germline gives CDR1 LNHNV, CDR2 YYDKDF (reference sequence). The length of the CDR3 is 15 residues. The CDR3 nucleotides are TGTGCCACCAGCAGAGCAGGGTTGGGTAGCACTGGAGCTTTCTTT. Amino acid sequence: CATSRAGLGSTGAFF.

The sample holds many counts of this clonotype. This rearrangement joins TRBV30 to TRBJ1-1, with D possibly TRBD1 on 6 matching bases. The CDR3 is 13 amino acids. Looked up from germline, CDR1 is GTSNPN and CDR2 is SVGIG (reference sequence). Trimming removed 3 bases from V and 0 bases from J, with 8 bases in between. The CDR3 sequence: CAWRDRVNTEAFF. The CDR3 coding sequence is TGTGCCTGGAGGGACAGAGTGAACACTGAAGCTTTCTTT.

Of note for this clonotype: Possible read error: a much larger clone is one base away. CDR3 protein: CASGEQASGANVLTF. CDR3 DNA: TGTGCCAGCGGGGAACAGGCCTCTGGGGCCAACGTCCTGACTTTC. The J gene is TRBJ2-6, the V gene TRBV28; a weak D match, TRBD1 (5 bases). Germline V gene sequence: CDR1 MDHEN, CDR2 SYDVKM. The CDR3 covers 15 residues. Trimming shortened V by 8 bases and J by 0 bases, and 11 bases separated the two germline ends.

In its sample, this clonotype ranks as medium-sized (0.01 to 0.1%). V usage is TRBV12-3 or TRBV12-4 and J usage is TRBJ2-5, with D uncertain. This CDR3 region has 14 residues. V was shortened by 2 bases and J by 1 base, with 8 bases between the two germline ends. The chain's CDR3 is CASSLQETQETQYF. Written as DNA, the CDR3 is TGTGCCAGCAGTTTACAGGAAACCCAAGAGACCCAGTACTTC.

The genes are TRBV5-4 and TRBJ2-6; D remains ambiguous. This CDR3 has 15 amino acids. CDR1 is SGHNT and CDR2 is YYREEE in the germline V gene (reference sequence). V lost 2 bases and J 2 bases, leaving 8 bases between the germline ends. The DNA of the CDR3 is TGTGCCAGCAGCTTCCTGATTACTGGGGCCAACGTCCTGACTTTC. As protein: CASSFLITGANVLTF.

This clonotype was observed a single time. The chain links TRBV20-1 to TRBJ2-7; D tentatively fits TRBD1 or TRBD2 (5 bases each). Trimming removed 6 bases from V and 2 bases from J, with 20 bases in between. Germline CDR1 is DFQATT and CDR2 is SNEGSKA (reference sequence). The CDR3 runs 15 residues. This CDR3 reads CSASSLRGLPYEQYF. The CDR3, as DNA: TGCAGTGCCAGCAGTCTGAGGGGTCTGCCCTACGAGCAGTACTTC.

As for this clonotype: Without the conserved terminal phenylalanine or tryptophan, this CDR3 likely stems from a read error. It is unclear where the CDR3 begins or ends on the DNA, so no DNA is shown, and the CDR3 is as TCRdb lists it. The V and J genes are TRBV7-6 and TRBJ2-6. The germline CDR1 and CDR2 sequences are SGHVS and FNYEAQ. The CDR3 has 17 residues if both end residues are counted. This CDR3 reads CASSFQPTSAGANVLVL.

Concerning this clonotype: At one of its ends the junction is not consistent with the germline gene, which may arise from a read error. The chain has TRBV5-5 and TRBJ2-5; tentative D call: TRBD2 (6 bases). The germline CDR1 and CDR2 sequences are SGHKS and YYEKEE (reference sequence). The CDR3 extends over 14 amino acids. CDR3 in DNA: TGTGCCAGCAGCTTGGTCGGGTGCGGGGAGACACAGTACTTC. Translating gives CASSLVGCGETQYF.

This clonotype was detected ten times or more. The rearrangement joins TRBV7-3 to TRBJ2-2; 7 bases fit TRBD1. J lost 4 bases, V lost 6 bases, and 2 bases had no gene match. Germline loops: CDR1 SGHTA, CDR2 FQGTGA. This CDR3 is 13 amino acids long. In DNA, the CDR3 is TGTGCCAGCAGTTACAGGGGCACCGGGGAGCTGTTTTTT. Protein product: CASSYRGTGELFF.

In its sample, this clonotype was seen many times. V is TRBV5-5 and J is TRBJ2-7; tentative D call: TRBD2 (6 bases). V was pared by 7 bases and J by 0 bases, with 11 bases between. This CDR3 contains 13 residues. Germline assignment: CDR1 SGHKS and CDR2 YYEKEE (reference sequence). Here the CDR3 DNA reads TGTGCCAGCCGGGAGCCTCCCTCCTACGAGCAGTACTTC. Its protein is CASREPPSYEQYF.